These 3 T cell receptor beta chains share one sample of origin, sequenced in a study of blood T cell repertoires in COVID-19. The assay was immunoSEQ multiplex PCR, and TCRdb's table has in-frame clones only and misses some. The repertoire has about 150,000 clones, 70% to 85% of them found once; the top ten carry about 31%. The sample was peripheral blood. The source is a woman between 55 and 75 years old with acute or convalescent COVID-19.

This clone was recorded once. V and J are TRBV5-1 and TRBJ1-2; no firm D call. This CDR3 is built from 16 residues. Trimming stripped 3 bases from V and 4 bases from J, with 19 bases between. Germline CDR1 is SGHRS and CDR2 is YFSETQ. The CDR3 DNA is TGCGCCAGCAGCTCCCGTGGGGAGGAGCCGTTCTATGGCTACACCTTC. Protein: CASSSRGEEPFYGYTF.

This sequence joins TRBV4-1 and TRBJ2-3; perhaps TRBD2 as D (6 bases). The CDR3 length is 15 residues. CDR1 is MGHRA and CDR2 is YSYEKL in the germline V gene. The V end was cut by 7 bases, the J end by 4 bases, with 18 bases between. The CDR3 nucleotides are TGCGCCAGCAACCGCCACTGGGGGGAGCCAGATACGCAGTATTTT. This codes for CASNRHWGEPDTQYF.

The CDR3 sequence is CASSLPTMDTTYEQYF. Here the CDR3 DNA reads TGTGCCAGCAGCTTACCCACGATGGACACGACCTACGAGCAGTACTTC. The chain links TRBV7-9 to TRBJ2-7; tentatively, D is TRBD1 (5 bases). The germline V and J ends were trimmed by 2 bases and 2 bases, with 16 bases remaining between them. Germline V gene sequence: CDR1 SEHNR, CDR2 FQNEAQ (reference sequence). This CDR3 comprises 16 residues.